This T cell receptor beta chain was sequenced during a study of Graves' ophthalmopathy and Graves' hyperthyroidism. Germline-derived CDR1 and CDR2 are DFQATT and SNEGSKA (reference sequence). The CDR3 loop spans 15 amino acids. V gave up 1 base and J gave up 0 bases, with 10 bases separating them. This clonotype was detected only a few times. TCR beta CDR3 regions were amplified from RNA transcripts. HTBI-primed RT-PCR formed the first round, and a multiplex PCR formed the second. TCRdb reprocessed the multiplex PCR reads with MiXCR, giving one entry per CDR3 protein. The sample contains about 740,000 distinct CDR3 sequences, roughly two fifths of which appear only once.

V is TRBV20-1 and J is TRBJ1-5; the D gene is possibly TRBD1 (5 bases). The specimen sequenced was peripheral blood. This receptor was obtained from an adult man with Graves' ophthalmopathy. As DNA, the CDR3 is TGCAGTGCTAGAGGGGGACTCTATAGCAATCAGCCCCAGCATTTT. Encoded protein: CSARGGLYSNQPQHF.